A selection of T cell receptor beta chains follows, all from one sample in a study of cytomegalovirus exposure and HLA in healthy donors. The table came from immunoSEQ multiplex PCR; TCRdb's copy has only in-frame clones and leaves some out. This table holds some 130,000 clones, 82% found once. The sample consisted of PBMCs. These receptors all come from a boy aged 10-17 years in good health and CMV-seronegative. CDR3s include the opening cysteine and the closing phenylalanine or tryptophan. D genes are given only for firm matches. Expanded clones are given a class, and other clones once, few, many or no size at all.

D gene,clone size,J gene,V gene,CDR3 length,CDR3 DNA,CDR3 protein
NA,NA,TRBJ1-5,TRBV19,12,TGTGCCAGTAGCCTAGGCAATCAGCCCCAGCATTTT,CASSLGNQPQHF
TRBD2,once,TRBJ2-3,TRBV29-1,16,TGCAGCGTAGTTGGGGGGCTAGCGGGTAGCACAGATACGCAGTATTTT,CSVVGGLAGSTDTQYF
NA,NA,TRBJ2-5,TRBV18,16,TGTGCCAGCTCACCAACAACTATGGACAGCCAAGAGACCCAGTACTTC,CASSPTTMDSQETQYF
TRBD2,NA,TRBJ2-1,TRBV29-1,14,TGCAGCGTTGACAAGAGCGGGAGGAGCAATGAGCAGTTCTTC,CSVDKSGRSNEQFF
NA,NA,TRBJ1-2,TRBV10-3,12,TGTGCCATCAGTGAGCCCCAGGGCGAGGTCACCTTC,CAISEPQGEVTF
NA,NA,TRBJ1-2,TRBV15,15,TGTGCCACCAGCAGAAAGCGGGGGCTCGGCTATGGCTACACCTTC,CATSRKRGLGYGYTF
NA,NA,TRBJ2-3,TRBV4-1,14,TGCGCCAGCAGCCAACAGATAAGCACAGATACGCAGTATTTT,CASSQQISTDTQYF
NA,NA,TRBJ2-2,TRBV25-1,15,TGTGCCAGCAGTGAACCCGGGAAGAACACCGGGGAGCTGTTTTTT,CASSEPGKNTGELFF
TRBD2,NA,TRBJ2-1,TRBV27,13,TGTGCCAGCAGTTACGGGACTAGCAATGAGCAGTTCTTC,CASSYGTSNEQFF
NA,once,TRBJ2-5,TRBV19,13,TGTGCCAGTAGTATCATTTCCCAAGAGACCCAGTACTTC,CASSIISQETQYF
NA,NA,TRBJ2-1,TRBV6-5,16,TGTGCCAGCAGTTATCAATACCACAGCTCCTACAATGAGCAGTTCTTC,CASSYQYHSSYNEQFF
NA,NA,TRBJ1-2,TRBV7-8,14,TGCGCCAGCAGCGGGTCGGCGGGGCTCGCTGGCTACACCTTC,CASSGSAGLAGYTF
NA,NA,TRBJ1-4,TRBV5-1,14,TGCGCCAGCAGCTTTACCTCAGGGAATGAAAAACTGTTTTTT,CASSFTSGNEKLFF
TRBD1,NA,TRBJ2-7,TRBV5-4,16,TGTGCCAGCAGCACAGCCTCCGGGACAGGGAGCTACGAGCAGTACTTC,CASSTASGTGSYEQYF
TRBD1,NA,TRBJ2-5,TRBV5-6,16,TGTGCCAGCAGCTTGTGGGCGACAGGGCGCCAAGAGACCCAGTACTTC,CASSLWATGRQETQYF
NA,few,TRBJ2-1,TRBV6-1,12,TGTGCCAGCAGCTCCTTATACAATGAGCAGTTCTTC,CASSSLYNEQFF
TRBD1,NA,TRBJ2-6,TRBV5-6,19,TGTGCCAGCAGCAGGGAGACAGGGGGTTACTCCTCTGGGGCCAACGTCCTGACTTTC,CASSRETGGYSSGANVLTF
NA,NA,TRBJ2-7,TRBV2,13,TGTGCCAGCAGGGGAGTTCTCGACTACGAGCAGTACTTC,CASRGVLDYEQYF
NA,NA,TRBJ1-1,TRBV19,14,TGTGCCAGTAGTCGCGGGGGAGGGGGGACTGAAGCTTTCTTT,CASSRGGGGTEAFF
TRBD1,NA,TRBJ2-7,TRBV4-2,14,TGTGCCAGCAGCCAAGTCGAGGGGGCCATCGAGCAGTACTTC,CASSQVEGAIEQYF
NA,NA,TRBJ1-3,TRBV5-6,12,TGTGCCAGCAGCTTGGTAGGAAACACCATATATTTT,CASSLVGNTIYF
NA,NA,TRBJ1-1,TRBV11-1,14,TGTGCCAGCAGCCGGGACACGGAGAACACTGAAGCTTTCTTT,CASSRDTENTEAFF
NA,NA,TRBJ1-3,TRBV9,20,TGTGCCAGCAGCGTTCAGACCGGGACACGGGACCTTCTCTCTGGAAACACCATATATTTT,CASSVQTGTRDLLSGNTIYF
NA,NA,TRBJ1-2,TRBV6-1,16,TGTGCCAGCAGTGAAGCGCGGGTCGGGCTCAACTATGGCTACACCTTC,CASSEARVGLNYGYTF
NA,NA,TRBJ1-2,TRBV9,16,TGTGCCAGCAGCGTAGGCCCACAGGCGATTAACTATGGCTACACCTTC,CASSVGPQAINYGYTF
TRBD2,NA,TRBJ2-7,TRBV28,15,TGTGCCAGCAGTTTATGGGTGGCAGGGGACGGGGGGGAGTACTTC,CASSLWVAGDGGEYF
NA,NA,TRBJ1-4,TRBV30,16,TGTGCCTGGAGTCCAGGGAACTTTGCAACTAATGAAAAACTGTTTTTT,CAWSPGNFATNEKLFF
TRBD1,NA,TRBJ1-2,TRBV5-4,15,TGTGCCAGCAGCTTACCGGGACAGGGAGACTATGGCTACACCTTC,CASSLPGQGDYGYTF
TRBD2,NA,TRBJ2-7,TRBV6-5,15,TGTGCCAGCAGTTACTCGGGACTAGCTGGGTACGAGCAGTACTTC,CASSYSGLAGYEQYF
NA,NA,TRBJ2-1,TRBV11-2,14,TGTGCCAGCAGCTTAGATAGCATCTACAATGAGCAGTTCTTC,CASSLDSIYNEQFF
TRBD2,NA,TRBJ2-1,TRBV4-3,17,TGCGCCAGCAGCCAGGACTTTAGCGGGAGGGCCTTTAGGGAGCAGTTCTTC,CASSQDFSGRAFREQFF
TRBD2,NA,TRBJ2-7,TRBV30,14,TGTGCCTGGAGTGTTCTAGCGGGTGCCTACGAGCAGTACTTC,CAWSVLAGAYEQYF
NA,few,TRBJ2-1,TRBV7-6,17,TGTGCCAGCAGCTTAGATGACAGACAAAGCATGTGGGATGAGCAGTTCTTC,CASSLDDRQSMWDEQFF
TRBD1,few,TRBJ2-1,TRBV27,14,TGTGCCAGCAGTTTGCAGGGGGCCCGCGGTGAGCAGTTCTTC,CASSLQGARGEQFF
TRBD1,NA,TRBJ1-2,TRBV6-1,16,TGTGCCAGCAGTGAATTGGGACAGGCGAGTAACTATGGCTACACCTTC,CASSELGQASNYGYTF
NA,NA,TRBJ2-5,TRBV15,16,TGTGCCACCAGCAGGGGGGACAAACCCTTCCAAGAGACCCAGTACTTC,CATSRGDKPFQETQYF
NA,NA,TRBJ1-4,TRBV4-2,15,TGTGCCAGCAGCCAAGTTTCAGGGTCAAATGAAAAACTGTTTTTT,CASSQVSGSNEKLFF
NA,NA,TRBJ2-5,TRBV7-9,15,TGTGCCAGCAGCTTAGGGGTAGGAGCCCCAGAGACCCAGTACTTC,CASSLGVGAPETQYF
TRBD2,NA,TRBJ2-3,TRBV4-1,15,TGCGCCAGCAGCCAGATTCAACTAGCGACAGATACGCAGTATTTT,CASSQIQLATDTQYF
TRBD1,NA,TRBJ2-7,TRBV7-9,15,TGTGCCAGCAGCACCGGGACAGGGAGGCCCTACGAGCAGTACTTC,CASSTGTGRPYEQYF
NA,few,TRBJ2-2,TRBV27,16,TGTGCCAGCAGGAACTTGCAGGTCACGAACACCGGGGAGCTGTTTTTT,CASRNLQVTNTGELFF